Below, 32 T cell receptor beta chains from the same sample are listed, as sequenced in a study of graft-versus-host responses after intestinal transplantation. Using immunoSEQ multiplex PCR, the repertoire was profiled, and TCRdb retains in-frame clones only, with some absent. The table includes tens of thousands of clones, roughly 89% detected once. Their specific antigens are unknown. Sequencing used unstimulated CD4+ T cells sorted from spleen or lymph node cells, obtained before intestinal transplant. The receptor set was obtained from a human donor who received an intestinal transplant.

V is TRBV2 and J is TRBJ1-2; unclear D gene. Germline CDR1 SNHLY, CDR2 FYNNEI. The CDR3 is made up of 13 amino acids. Deletions cut 6 bases from V and 7 bases from J, with 15 bases between. The chain's CDR3 is CASRGDTPGGYTF. Here the CDR3 DNA reads TGTGCCAGCAGAGGAGATACGCCCGGTGGCTACACCTTC.

This rearrangement joins TRBV28 to TRBJ1-5; unclear D gene. CDR3 length: 12 amino acids. Germline V lookup: CDR1 MDHEN, CDR2 SYDVKM. Trimming shortened V by 6 bases and J by 0 bases, and 3 bases separated the two germline ends. The CDR3: CASRNSNQPQHF. CDR3 DNA: TGTGCCAGCAGAAATAGCAATCAGCCCCAGCATTTT.

The chain uses TRBV7-2 and TRBJ2-7, with D unresolved. V was pared by 5 bases and J by 6 bases, with 14 bases between. The CDR3 spans 13 residues. Germline values: CDR1 SGHTA, CDR2 FQGNSA. The CDR3 is CASSLGPALEQYF. The CDR3, as DNA: TGTGCCAGCAGCCTCGGACCGGCGCTCGAGCAGTACTTC.

The DNA of the CDR3 is TGTGCCAGCAGCTTGGTAGGTAGTGGGGCTTTCTTT. Translating gives CASSLVGSGAFF. The genes are TRBV5-8 and TRBJ1-1, with D uncertain. CDR1 is SGHTS and CDR2 is YDEGEE in the germline V gene. V shed 0 bases and J shed 11 bases, with 11 bases lying between them. The CDR3 is 12 amino acids.

The V call is TRBV19, the J call TRBJ2-5, with 15 bases matching TRBD2. Losses at the gene ends were 3 bases for V and 2 bases for J; bases not matched to a gene: 4. Looked up from germline, CDR1 is LNHDA and CDR2 is SQIVND (reference sequence). The CDR3 has 17 amino acids. CDR3 protein: CASSIGLAGGGQETQYF. The CDR3 DNA reads TGTGCCAGTAGTATTGGACTAGCGGGAGGGGGTCAAGAGACCCAGTACTTC. Using reference TRBV19 and TRBJ2-5 for the parts outside the CDR3, the full variable domain is DGGITQSPKYLFRKEGQNVTLSCEQNLNHDAMYWYRQDPGQGLRLIYYSQIVNDFQKGDIAEGYSVSREKKESFPLTVTSAQKNPTAFYLCASSIGLAGGGQETQYFGPGTRLLVL.

The sample holds a few counts of this clone. This chain connects TRBV6-5 to TRBJ2-7, with D perhaps given as TRBD1 or TRBD2 (5 bases each). V was shortened by 11 bases and J by 0 bases, with 17 bases between the two germline ends. The CDR3 runs to 14 residues. Germline V gene sequence: CDR1 MNHEY, CDR2 SVGAGI. CDR3 protein: CASRWGRSSYEQYF. CDR3 coding DNA: TGTGCCTCTAGGTGGGGACGCAGCTCCTACGAGCAGTACTTC.

The rearrangement links TRBV15 to TRBJ2-7; D is tentatively TRBD1 or TRBD2 (5 bases each). The CDR3 has 17 residues. The germline V gene encodes CDR1 LNHNV and CDR2 YYDKDF (reference sequence). The ends were cut back, 3 bases at V and 0 bases at J, with 18 bases in the middle. For the CDR3, the DNA is TGTGCCACCAGCAGGGGAGCTCCGGGACGTACCTCCTACGAGCAGTACTTC. Protein: CATSRGAPGRTSYEQYF.

This clone appeared once. The V gene is TRBV6-4, the J gene TRBJ2-7; D is unresolved. CDR3 length: 12 residues. Trimming left V 10 bases short and J 4 bases short, with 14 bases between. Germline V CDR1 and CDR2: MRHNA, SNTAGT. The CDR3 sequence is CANPIPRYEQYF. For the CDR3, the DNA is TGTGCCAATCCAATACCTCGTTACGAGCAGTACTTC.

The V gene is TRBV6-1, the J gene TRBJ1-2; D is uncertain. The CDR3 runs to 15 residues. Per germline, CDR1 MNHNS and CDR2 SASEGT. Trimming left V 2 bases short and J 1 base short, with 11 bases between. CDR3 loop: CASSEYRKSNYGYTF. For the CDR3, the DNA is TGTGCCAGCAGTGAATACAGAAAAAGTAACTATGGCTACACCTTC.

The rearrangement uses TRBV28 and TRBJ2-1; a weak D match, TRBD2 (6 bases). Germline CDR1 and CDR2: MDHEN and SYDVKM. The CDR3 contains 17 residues. V gave up 5 bases and J gave up 0 bases, with 17 bases separating them. CDR3 region: CASSIISGVSSYNEQFF. The DNA of the CDR3 is TGTGCCAGCAGTATTATTAGCGGAGTGAGCTCCTACAATGAGCAGTTCTTC.

V is TRBV4-2 and J is TRBJ1-1; 7 nucleotides agree with TRBD1. V dropped 6 bases and J dropped 2; count of bases not matched to a gene: 12. Germline V lookup: CDR1 LGHNA, CDR2 YNFKEQ. This CDR3 is 16 amino acids long. The CDR3 protein is CASSPGGTDQNTEAFF. In DNA form, the CDR3 reads TGTGCCAGCAGTCCAGGGGGGACAGACCAAAACACTGAAGCTTTCTTT.

V is TRBV2 and J is TRBJ2-3; tentative D call: TRBD2 (6 bases). The length of the CDR3 is 15 residues. Trimming took 4 bases from V and 2 from J, leaving 13 bases between them. Germline CDR1 is SNHLY and CDR2 is FYNNEI. The CDR3 here is CASSGRLGVTDTQYF. CDR3 coding DNA: TGTGCCAGCAGTGGGCGACTAGGGGTCACAGATACGCAGTATTTT. Full variable domain (remainder filled in from reference TRBV2 and TRBJ2-3): EPEVTQTPSHQVTQMGQEVILRCVPISNHLYFYWYRQILGQKVEFLVSFYNNEISEKSEIFDDQFSVERPDGSNFTLKIRSTKLEDSAMYFCASSGRLGVTDTQYFGPGTRLTVL.

Concerning this clone: The junction does not match germline at one end; this may be a read error. The chain has TRBV6-1 and TRBJ1-4; the D is unclear. The CDR3 runs to 16 residues. Germline V gene data show CDR1 as MNHNS and CDR2 as SASEGT. CDR3 residues: CASSEGMGSTNEKLLF. In DNA form, the CDR3 reads TGTGCCAGCAGTGAAGGCATGGGATCAACTAATGAAAAACTGCTTTTT.

V is TRBV7-6 and J is TRBJ2-3; D gene ambiguous. Germline CDR1 is SGHVS and CDR2 is FNYEAQ. The CDR3 totals 12 residues. Between the trimmed V and J ends, which lost 5 bases and 5 bases, there was a span of 8 bases. CDR3 DNA: TGTGCCAGCAGCGTCACGGGAGATACGCAGTATTTT. This codes for CASSVTGDTQYF.

This chain links TRBV4-1 with TRBJ1-1; D gene ambiguous. The CDR3 loop spans 16 amino acids. Germline CDR1 reads MGHRA; CDR2 reads YSYEKL. Trimming removed 1 base at V and 1 base at J, with 13 bases between. In DNA form, the CDR3 reads TGCGCCAGCAGCCAAGCCCATAGGTGGTCGAACACTGAAGCTTTCTTT. Protein: CASSQAHRWSNTEAFF.

V and J are TRBV11-2 and TRBJ2-7; the match to TRBD2 covers 9 bases. CDR3 length equals 17 residues. V was pared by 3 bases and J by 0 bases, with 9 bases of the junction left unmatched. Per the germline V gene, CDR1 is SGHAT and CDR2 is FQNNGV. In DNA form, the CDR3 reads TGTGCCAGCAGCTTGCCGCTACCGGGACTAGCCTCCTACGAGCAGTACTTC. It is translated as CASSLPLPGLASYEQYF.

As regards this clone: The sample contains more than one DNA sequence encoding this CDR3. This rearrangement joins TRBV4-1 to TRBJ2-7; 10 bases agree with TRBD1. Germline lookup yields CDR1 MGHRA and CDR2 YSYEKL. Trimming took 3 bases from V and 2 from J; bases not matched to a gene: 4. This CDR3 has 15 amino acids. The CDR3 protein is CASSQPGQGTYEQYF. The CDR3 DNA reads as TGCGCCAGCAGCCAGCCGGGACAGGGGACCTACGAGCAGTACTTC.

The chain employs TRBV28 and TRBJ2-3; 11 nucleotides match TRBD1. CDR3 length equals 14 residues. Trimming cost V 5 bases and J 7 bases; bases outside gene matches: 5. Germline V gene sequence: CDR1 MDHEN, CDR2 SYDVKM. The CDR3 region is CASSPGQGGNTQYF. As DNA, the CDR3 is TGTGCCAGCAGTCCGGGACAGGGGGGAAATACGCAGTATTTT. Complete variable domain (other parts from reference TRBV28 and TRBJ2-3): DVKVTQSSRYLVKRTGEKVFLECVQDMDHENMFWYRQDPGLGLRLIYFSYDVKMKEKGDIPEGYSVSREKKERFSLILESASTNQTSMYLCASSPGQGGNTQYFGPGTRLTVL.

The rearrangement links TRBV7-2 to TRBJ2-3; D possibly corresponds to TRBD2 (6 bases). The V gene's germline CDR1 is SGHTA and CDR2 FQGNSA. Between the trimmed V and J ends, which lost 2 bases and 3 bases, there was a span of 12 bases. This CDR3 spans 15 amino acids. CDR3 region: CASSLRDWPTDTQYF. CDR3 DNA sequence: TGTGCCAGCAGCTTAAGGGACTGGCCAACAGATACGCAGTATTTT.

The rearrangement joins TRBV6-5 to TRBJ1-1, with 7 positions matching TRBD1. CDR3 length equals 15 residues. CDR1 and CDR2 (germline): MNHEY, SVGAGI. Germline trimming cut 7 bases from V and 1 base from J; bases unmatched to any gene: 9. CDR3 nucleotides: TGTGCCAGCACTAGGGGTGACAGGGAGAACACTGAAGCTTTCTTT. Translated: CASTRGDRENTEAFF.

The genes are TRBV4-1 and TRBJ1-1, with 7 bases lining up with TRBD1. The V gene's germline CDR1 is MGHRA and CDR2 YSYEKL. The V and J ends lost 2 bases and 6 bases, in that order; junction bases with no gene match: 6. CDR3 length equals 14 residues. The CDR3 DNA is TGCGCCAGCAGCCAACCAAGGGGGACAGCTGAAGCTTTCTTT. Protein: CASSQPRGTAEAFF.

V and J are TRBV28 and TRBJ2-1, with TRBD2 matching 8 bases. The V segment lost 4 bases and the J segment 6 bases; nucleotides outside the gene matches: 11. In germline, CDR1 is MDHEN, CDR2 SYDVKM. The CDR3 is 16 residues long. CDR3 DNA sequence: TGTGCCAGCAGTTCCATCGGTGCGGGAGGTTTCAATGAGCAGTTCTTC. Translated, it gives CASSSIGAGGFNEQFF.

V gene TRBV6-1 combines with J gene TRBJ2-5, with TRBD1 identical over 10 bases. V dropped 6 bases and J dropped 5; count of bases not matched to a gene: 9. Germline V gives CDR1 MNHNS, CDR2 SASEGT. The CDR3 consists of 15 residues. In DNA form, the CDR3 reads TGTGCCAGCAGGACAGGGGGCGCTTCAAAGGAGACCCAGTACTTC. This codes for CASRTGGASKETQYF.

J is TRBJ2-1 and V is TRBV6-6; 9 nucleotides agree with TRBD1. Losses at the gene ends were 5 bases for V and 1 base for J; bases not matched to a gene: 6. The germline V gene has CDR1 MNHNY and CDR2 SVGAGI (reference sequence). This CDR3 has 16 residues. The CDR3, as DNA: TGTGCCAGCAGTGGGGACAGGGTATTGTCCTACAATGAGCAGTTCTTC. Protein product: CASSGDRVLSYNEQFF.

This chain links TRBV5-1 with TRBJ2-2; 7 bases fit TRBD2. This CDR3 is 14 amino acids long. CDR1 SGHRS and CDR2 YFSETQ come from the germline V gene. The V gene end was trimmed by 9 bases and the J gene end by 6 bases; junction bases not matched to a gene: 11. The CDR3 here is CATSPRGLAGELFF. The CDR3 DNA sequence: TGCGCCACCTCACCGCGGGGGTTGGCCGGGGAGCTGTTTTTT.

This rearrangement joins TRBV7-2 to TRBJ2-7, with 11 bases fitting TRBD2. The CDR3 extends over 15 amino acids. Trimming at V came to 0 bases and at J to 6 bases, leaving 4 bases not matched to a gene. CDR1 and CDR2 from the germline V gene are SGHTA and FQGNSA. CDR3 bases: TGTGCCAGCAGCTTAGCGGGGACTAGCGGTCTCGAGCAGTACTTC. Residues: CASSLAGTSGLEQYF.

J is TRBJ1-1 and V is TRBV30; D gene ambiguous. V lost 2 bases to trimming and J lost 4 bases, with 8 bases between them. CDR1 and CDR2 (germline): GTSNPN, SVGIG (reference sequence). The CDR3 totals 12 residues. The chain's CDR3 is CAWSPGATEAFF. DNA for the CDR3: TGTGCCTGGAGTCCTGGTGCCACTGAAGCTTTCTTT.

The chain is built from TRBV7-9 and TRBJ2-1; 8 nucleotides match TRBD1. V trimming: 4 bases; J trimming: 1 base; junction bases outside the gene matches: 6. Per the germline V gene, CDR1 is SEHNR and CDR2 is FQNEAQ (reference sequence). This CDR3 has 16 amino acids. The CDR3 is CASSSVRGLSYNEQFF. CDR3 DNA sequence: TGTGCCAGCAGCTCAGTCAGGGGGCTGTCCTACAATGAGCAGTTCTTC.

The chain joins TRBV4-1 to TRBJ1-2, with a weak D call TRBD1 (5 bases). V lost 4 bases and J lost 7, with 31 bases in between. CDR1 is MGHRA and CDR2 is YSYEKL in the germline V gene. CDR3 length: 19 residues. The CDR3 is CASSPSPRTVAGSSGGYTF. The CDR3 DNA reads TGCGCCAGCAGCCCCTCACCACGAACGGTTGCAGGGAGCAGTGGTGGCTACACCTTC.

This clone has more than one count but fewer than ten. The J gene is TRBJ1-2, the V gene TRBV28, with 8 bases aligning to TRBD1. The V gene end was trimmed by 1 base and the J gene end by 5 bases; junction bases not matched to a gene: 9. This CDR3 is built from 16 residues. Per the germline V gene, CDR1 is MDHEN and CDR2 is SYDVKM. As DNA, the CDR3 is TGTGCCAGCAGTTTATCTTTAGGGGACAGGCGATATGGCTACACCTTC. Its translation: CASSLSLGDRRYGYTF.

This clone has a single count. The chain uses TRBV7-9 and TRBJ1-4; 11 positions agree with TRBD1. CDR3 length: 14 amino acids. Germline loops: CDR1 SEHNR, CDR2 FQNEAQ (reference sequence). V dropped 8 bases and J dropped 7; count of bases not matched to a gene: 6. CDR3 DNA sequence: TGTGCCAGCCGGGACAGGGGGGTTGGTGAAAAACTGTTTTTT. This gives the protein CASRDRGVGEKLFF.

The chain couples TRBV27 to TRBJ2-7; a possible D gene is TRBD1 (7 bases). The CDR3 loop spans 14 amino acids. The germline CDR1 and CDR2 sequences are MNHEY and SMNVEV (reference sequence). The V end lost 7 bases, the J end lost 3 bases, and 16 bases lay between the germline ends. CDR3 coding DNA: TGTGCCAGCAACCCGCAGGGGGGAGGCTACGAGCAGTACTTC. This encodes CASNPQGGGYEQYF.